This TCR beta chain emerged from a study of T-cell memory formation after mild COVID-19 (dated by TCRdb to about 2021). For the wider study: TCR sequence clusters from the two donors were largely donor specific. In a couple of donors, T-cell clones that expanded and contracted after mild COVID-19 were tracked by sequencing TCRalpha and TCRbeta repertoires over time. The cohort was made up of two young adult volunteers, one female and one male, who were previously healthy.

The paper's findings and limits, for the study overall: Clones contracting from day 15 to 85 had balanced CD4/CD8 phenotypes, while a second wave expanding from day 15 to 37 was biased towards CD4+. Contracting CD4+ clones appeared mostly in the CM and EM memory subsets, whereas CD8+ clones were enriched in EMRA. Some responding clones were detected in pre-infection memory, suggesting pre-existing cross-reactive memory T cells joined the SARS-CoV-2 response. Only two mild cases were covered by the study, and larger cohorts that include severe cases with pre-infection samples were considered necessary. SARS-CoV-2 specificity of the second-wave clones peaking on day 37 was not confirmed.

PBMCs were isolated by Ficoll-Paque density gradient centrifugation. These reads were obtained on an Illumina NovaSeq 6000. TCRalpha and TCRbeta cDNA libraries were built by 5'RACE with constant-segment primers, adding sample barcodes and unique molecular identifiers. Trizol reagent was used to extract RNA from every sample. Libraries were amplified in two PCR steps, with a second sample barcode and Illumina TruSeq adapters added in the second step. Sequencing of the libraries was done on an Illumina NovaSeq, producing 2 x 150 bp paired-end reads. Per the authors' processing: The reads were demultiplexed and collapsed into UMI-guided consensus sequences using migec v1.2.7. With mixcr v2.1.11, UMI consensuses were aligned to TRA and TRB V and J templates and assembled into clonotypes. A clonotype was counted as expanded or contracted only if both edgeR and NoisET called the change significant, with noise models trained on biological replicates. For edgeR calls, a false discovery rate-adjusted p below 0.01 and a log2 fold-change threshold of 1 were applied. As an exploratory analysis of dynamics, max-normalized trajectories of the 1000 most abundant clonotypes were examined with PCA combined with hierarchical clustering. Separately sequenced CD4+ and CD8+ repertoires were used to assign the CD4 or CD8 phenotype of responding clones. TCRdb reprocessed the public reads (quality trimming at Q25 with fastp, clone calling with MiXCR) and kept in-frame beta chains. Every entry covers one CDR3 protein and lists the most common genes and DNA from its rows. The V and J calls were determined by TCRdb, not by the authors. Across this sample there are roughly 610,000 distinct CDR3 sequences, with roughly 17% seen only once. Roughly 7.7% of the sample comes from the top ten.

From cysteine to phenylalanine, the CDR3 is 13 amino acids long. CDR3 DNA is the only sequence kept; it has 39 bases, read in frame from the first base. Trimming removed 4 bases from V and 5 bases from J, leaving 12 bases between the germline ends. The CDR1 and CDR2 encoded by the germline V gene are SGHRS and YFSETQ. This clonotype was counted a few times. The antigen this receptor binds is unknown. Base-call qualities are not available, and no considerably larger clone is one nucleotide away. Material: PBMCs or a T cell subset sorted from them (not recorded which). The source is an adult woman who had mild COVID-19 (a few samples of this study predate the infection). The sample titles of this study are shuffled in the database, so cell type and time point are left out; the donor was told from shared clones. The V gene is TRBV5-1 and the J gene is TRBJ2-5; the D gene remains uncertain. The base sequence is TGCGCCAGCAGCGTCGACCCCCAGGAGACCCAGTACTTC. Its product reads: CASSVDPQETQYF.